The 4 T cell receptor beta chains presented below share a single source sample, sequenced in a study of shared clonotypes between healthy human individuals. Using immunoSEQ multiplex PCR, the repertoire was profiled, and TCRdb retains in-frame clones only, with some absent. The profile shows roughly 500,000 clones, roughly 80% of them singletons. The specimen sequenced was PBMCs. The origin of the receptors is a middle-aged woman in good health. Some clones in this sample may be carry-over from other donors' samples.

This chain connects TRBV5-8 to TRBJ2-6; D uncertain. The CDR3 has 16 amino acids. In germline, CDR1 is SGHTS, CDR2 YDEGEE. V was shortened by 0 bases and J by 1 base, with 8 bases between the two germline ends. The CDR3 DNA is TGTGCCAGCAGCTTGGGTTTGGGGTCTGGGGCCAACGTCCTGACTTTC. Its protein product is CASSLGLGSGANVLTF.

The chain recombines TRBV7-9 with TRBJ2-1, with a weak D call TRBD2 (6 bases). V lost 5 bases, J lost 3 bases, and 17 bases lay in between. This CDR3 has 16 residues. Germline V gene sequence: CDR1 SEHNR, CDR2 FQNEAQ (reference sequence). The CDR3 sequence: CASSPMERRDYNEQFF. CDR3 DNA sequence: TGTGCCAGCAGCCCGATGGAAAGGCGGGACTACAATGAGCAGTTCTTC.

The chain carries TRBV7-9 and TRBJ1-2; no reliable D call. Per the germline V gene, CDR1 is SEHNR and CDR2 is FQNEAQ (reference sequence). This CDR3 comprises 14 residues. V lost 5 bases to trimming and J lost 7 bases, with 17 bases between them. The CDR3, as DNA: TGTGCCAGCAGCCCCCCCCCGGGTACGACTGGCTACACCTTC. Translation gives CASSPPPGTTGYTF. The complete variable domain, with remaining parts taken from reference TRBV7-9 and TRBJ1-2, reads DTGVSQNPRHKITKRGQNVTFRCDPISEHNRLYWYRQTLGQGPEFLTYFQNEAQLEKSRLLSDRFSAERPKGSFSTLEIQRTEQGDSAMYLCASSPPPGTTGYTFGSGTRLTVV.

The rearrangement uses TRBV9 and TRBJ2-5; weak D call: TRBD1 (6 bases). This CDR3 contains 15 residues. With 2 bases removed from V and 5 bases from J, the gap between germline ends came to 16 bases. From germline, CDR1 is SGDLS and CDR2 YYNGEE. The CDR3 coding sequence is TGTGCCAGCAGCGTCGCCAGTGGGGGCTGGGAGACCCAGTACTTC. It yields the protein CASSVASGGWETQYF.